Below are 15 T cell receptor beta chains sequenced from a single sample in a study of cytomegalovirus exposure and HLA in healthy donors. Primers included in the PCR were 60 Vbeta and 13 Jbeta primers. TCRdb keeps only in-frame clones here, not all; method: immunoSEQ multiplex PCR. This table holds around 210,000 clones, about 85% found once. Sample: PBMCs. These receptors originate from a girl aged 2-10 years in good health and CMV-seronegative.

V and J are TRBV6-5 and TRBJ2-7; 7 bases are shared with TRBD1. After removal of 5 bases from V and 2 bases from J, the junction contained 3 bases not matched to a gene. CDR1 MNHEY and CDR2 SVGAGI come from the germline V gene. CDR3 size: 13 residues. CDR3 DNA: TGTGCCAGCAGTGAAGGGACAGCCTACGAGCAGTACTTC. Residues: CASSEGTAYEQYF.

The V gene is TRBV7-3, the J gene TRBJ1-2, with D possibly matching TRBD1 (6 bases). This CDR3 is built from 13 residues. Germline V gene lookup returns CDR1 SGHTA and CDR2 FQGTGA. Trimming took off 5 bases at V and 3 bases at J, with 10 bases between the two ends. CDR3 protein: CASSPDRDYGYTF. The DNA for the CDR3 is TGTGCCAGCAGCCCGGACAGAGACTATGGCTACACCTTC.

V and J are TRBV5-6 and TRBJ2-7, with 7 bases that match TRBD2. The V and J ends lost 4 bases and 0 bases, in that order; junction bases with no gene match: 4. Germline CDR1 is SGHDT and CDR2 is YYEEEE. This CDR3 region has 14 residues. CDR3 protein: CASSPTSDSYEQYF. The DNA for the CDR3 is TGTGCCAGCAGCCCAACTAGCGACTCCTACGAGCAGTACTTC.

J is TRBJ1-1 and V is TRBV11-3; no firm D call. Germline V lookup: CDR1 SGHNT, CDR2 YENEEA. Trimming removed 3 bases from V and 3 bases from J, with 8 bases in between. This CDR3 has 13 amino acids. The CDR3, as DNA: TGTGCCAGCAGCTTTGACCGGGACACTGAAGCTTTCTTT. Residues: CASSFDRDTEAFF.

The rearrangement links TRBV25-1 to TRBJ1-4; D not resolved. The germline V gene has CDR1 MGHDK and CDR2 SYGVNS. V lost 3 bases and J lost 5, with 10 bases in between. This CDR3 is built from 14 residues. CDR3 sequence: CASSEAGRNEKLFF. Written as DNA, the CDR3 is TGTGCCAGCAGTGAGGCAGGCCGGAATGAAAAACTGTTTTTT.

The chain is built from TRBV5-1 and TRBJ2-7; TRBD1 matches 7 bases. Germline CDR1 is SGHRS and CDR2 is YFSETQ. V dropped 5 bases and J dropped 0; count of bases not matched to a gene: 5. The CDR3 extends over 14 amino acids. In DNA, the CDR3 is TGCGCCAGCAGACAGGGGCCGAGCTCCTACGAGCAGTACTTC. It translates to CASRQGPSSYEQYF.

This clone showed up just a few times. Here the CDR3 DNA reads TGCGCCAGCAGCTTGGCACAGGGAACACACGAGCAGTACTTC. Its translation: CASSLAQGTHEQYF. This chain connects TRBV5-1 to TRBJ2-7; a possible D gene is TRBD1 (6 bases). The germline gives CDR1 SGHRS, CDR2 YFSETQ. The CDR3 extends over 14 amino acids. V lost 0 bases and J 5 bases, leaving 12 bases between the germline ends.

The V and J genes are TRBV25-1 and TRBJ2-3; TRBD1 matches 8 bases. V shed 3 bases and J 0 bases; nucleotides not matched to a gene: 2. Germline loops: CDR1 MGHDK, CDR2 SYGVNS. The CDR3 is 15 residues long. CDR3 region: CASSDGQGSTDTQYF. For the CDR3, the DNA is TGTGCCAGCAGTGATGGACAGGGAAGCACAGATACGCAGTATTTT.

DNA of the CDR3: TGTGCCAGCTCACCACCGGTTGAGACAGGGTCTGACTATGGCTACACCTTC. Amino acid sequence: CASSPPVETGSDYGYTF. The V call is TRBV18, the J call TRBJ1-2, with TRBD1 matching 7 bases. Germline V gene sequence: CDR1 KGHSH, CDR2 LQKENI. This CDR3 is 17 amino acids long. V gave up 0 bases and J gave up 3 bases; unmatched junction bases: 10.

V gene TRBV6-5 combines with J gene TRBJ1-3; D might be TRBD1 (5 bases). The V gene's germline CDR1 is MNHEY and CDR2 SVGAGI. Trimming removed 6 bases at V and 0 bases at J, with 12 bases between. The CDR3 has 15 amino acids. Here the CDR3 reads CASSESGNSGNTIYF. CDR3 coding DNA: TGTGCCAGCAGCGAATCAGGGAACTCTGGAAACACCATATATTTT.

This chain joins TRBV7-9 and TRBJ1-1, with TRBD1 matching over 7 bases. Germline loops: CDR1 SEHNR, CDR2 FQNEAQ (reference sequence). The CDR3 contains 14 residues. Unmatched junction bases numbered 6, after V lost 8 bases and J lost 0 bases. The CDR3 DNA reads TGTGCCAGCGAGGGGGCGGCAATGAACACTGAAGCTTTCTTT. As protein: CASEGAAMNTEAFF.

This clone was counted a single time. This rearrangement joins TRBV5-8 to TRBJ2-2; TRBD1 matches at 8 bases. The CDR3 consists of 15 residues. V trimming: 2 bases; J trimming: 6 bases; junction bases outside the gene matches: 6. Germline CDR1 reads SGHTS; CDR2 reads YDEGEE. The CDR3 loop reads CASSFTQGAPGELFF. Written as DNA, the CDR3 is TGTGCCAGCAGCTTTACCCAGGGGGCCCCCGGGGAGCTGTTTTTT.

CDR3 sequence reads: CASSESGQYEQYF. The DNA for the CDR3 is TGTGCCAGCAGTGAATCTGGACAGTACGAGCAGTACTTC. The gene calls are TRBV6-1 and TRBJ2-7; TRBD1 might be the D (6 bases). CDR3 length: 13 residues. V lost 2 bases and J lost 4, with 9 bases in between. Germline V gives CDR1 MNHNS, CDR2 SASEGT.

This chain joins TRBV7-9 and TRBJ2-3; D might be TRBD2 (6 bases). This CDR3 spans 14 amino acids. V was shortened by 3 bases and J by 2 bases, with 9 bases between the two germline ends. Germline V gene sequence: CDR1 SEHNR, CDR2 FQNEAQ (reference sequence). The chain's CDR3 is CASSLRGPTDTQYF. CDR3 nucleotides: TGTGCCAGCAGCTTGCGGGGACCCACAGATACGCAGTATTTT. The complete variable domain, with remaining parts taken from reference TRBV7-9 and TRBJ2-3, reads DTGVSQNPRHKITKRGQNVTFRCDPISEHNRLYWYRQTLGQGPEFLTYFQNEAQLEKSRLLSDRFSAERPKGSFSTLEIQRTEQGDSAMYLCASSLRGPTDTQYFGPGTRLTVL.

The V gene is TRBV4-2, the J gene TRBJ2-7; the match to TRBD2 covers 9 bases. The CDR3 has 17 residues. The V gene's germline CDR1 is LGHNA and CDR2 YNFKEQ. The junction had 17 bases not matched to a gene; V was cut back by 6 bases and J by 5 bases. The CDR3 DNA sequence: TGTGCCAGCAGTCCCAGAGTGGGTCTAGCGGGAATCAACGAGCAGTACTTC. Its translation is CASSPRVGLAGINEQYF.